The 20 T cell receptor beta chains below were found in one sample sequenced in a study of cytomegalovirus exposure and HLA in healthy donors. The PCR ran on 60 Vbeta and 13 Jbeta primers. Sequencing used immunoSEQ multiplex PCR; TCRdb keeps in-frame clones, though not all of them. The sample has around 160,000 clones; 60% to 80% are singletons. The sequencing sample was made of PBMCs. The receptors come from a woman between 40 and 55 years old in good health and CMV-seropositive.

V is TRBV5-1 and J is TRBJ2-3; TRBD2 aligns across 13 bases. Germline V lookup: CDR1 SGHRS, CDR2 YFSETQ. V lost 4 bases, J lost 4 bases, and 12 bases stayed unmatched. This CDR3 contains 18 residues. DNA for the CDR3: TGCGCCAGCAGCCCCAACCCCCCACTAGCGGGGGGGTCAGATACGCAGTATTTT. It yields the protein CASSPNPPLAGGSDTQYF.

This clone has more than one count but fewer than ten. The genes are TRBV6-5 and TRBJ1-5; a possible D gene is TRBD1 (6 bases). The CDR3 loop spans 14 amino acids. From germline, CDR1 is MNHEY and CDR2 SVGAGI. V lost 6 bases to trimming and J lost 1 base, with 10 bases between them. CDR3 loop: CASRPGQSNQPQHF. The CDR3 DNA reads as TGTGCCAGCAGACCCGGACAGAGCAATCAGCCCCAGCATTTT.

The rearrangement links TRBV2 to TRBJ1-5, with D tentatively TRBD1 (5 bases). The CDR3 extends over 14 amino acids. V lost 6 bases to trimming and J lost 3 bases, with 12 bases between them. The V gene's germline CDR1 is SNHLY and CDR2 FYNNEI. CDR3 protein: CASRPGFNNQPQHF. The CDR3, as DNA: TGTGCCAGCAGGCCAGGGTTTAACAATCAGCCCCAGCATTTT.

This clone has more than one count but fewer than ten. The rearrangement uses TRBV18 and TRBJ1-1, with a possible D match to TRBD1 (6 bases). The germline gives CDR1 KGHSH, CDR2 LQKENI. This CDR3 region has 12 residues. Trimming removed 3 bases at V and 8 bases at J, with 10 bases between. CDR3 in DNA: TGTGCCAGCTCACCCTCAACAGGGGAAGCTTTCTTT. The encoded protein is CASSPSTGEAFF.

The CDR3 DNA follows: TGCGCCAGCAGTGAGCGACAGGGTAGCTATGGCTACACCTTC. Amino acids: CASSERQGSYGYTF. The rearrangement joins TRBV10-2 to TRBJ1-2; 7 nucleotides match TRBD1. This CDR3 has 14 amino acids. The trim removed 2 bases at V and 4 bases at J, leaving 4 bases unmatched. Germline CDR1 is WSHSY and CDR2 is SAAADI.

As concerns this clone: Other DNA sequences in this sample translate to the same CDR3. This chain connects TRBV7-9 to TRBJ1-2, with 7 bases fitting TRBD1. Per the germline V gene, CDR1 is SEHNR and CDR2 is FQNEAQ (reference sequence). The CDR3 runs 13 residues. J lost 2 bases, V lost 6 bases, and 3 bases had no gene match. The CDR3 reads CASSRGQNYGYTF. In DNA form, the CDR3 reads TGTGCCAGCAGTAGGGGACAGAACTATGGCTACACCTTC.

The chain links TRBV27 to TRBJ1-2; TRBD1 aligns across 7 bases. The CDR3 runs 15 residues. Trimming at V came to 0 bases and at J to 7 bases, leaving 8 bases not matched to a gene. Germline CDR1 is MNHEY and CDR2 is SMNVEV (reference sequence). CDR3 nucleotides: TGTGCCAGCAGTTTATCGCAGGGGGGACGGAGTGGCTACACCTTC. Its translation: CASSLSQGGRSGYTF.

CDR3 sequence reads: CASRRTGVFGSYNSPLHF. For the CDR3, the DNA is TGTGCCAGTAGGAGGACAGGGGTCTTTGGCTCCTATAATTCACCCCTCCACTTT. V and J are TRBV19 and TRBJ1-6; 9 bases are a match to TRBD1. This CDR3 comprises 18 residues. Germline-derived CDR1 and CDR2 are LNHDA and SQIVND (reference sequence). The V gene end was trimmed by 6 bases and the J gene end by 0 bases; junction bases not matched to a gene: 9.

The J gene is TRBJ1-2, the V gene TRBV5-3; D possibly corresponds to TRBD1 (5 bases). TRBV5-3 is designated an ORF whose function remains uncertain. The V end was cut by 4 bases, the J end by 8 bases, with 24 bases between. The CDR3 has 16 residues. In DNA, the CDR3 is TGTGCCAGAAGCCGGGAAATGGGGGGGGATTTCTTCGGCTACACCTTC. It encodes CARSREMGGDFFGYTF.

The table lists this clone with a count of one. The chain couples TRBV6-1 to TRBJ1-1; 7 bases fit TRBD1. Germline values: CDR1 MNHNS, CDR2 SASEGT. The CDR3 has 14 residues. V shed 7 bases and J 0 bases; nucleotides not matched to a gene: 5. CDR3 nucleotide sequence: TGTGCCAGCACACGACAGGGAGTGAACACTGAAGCTTTCTTT. Translation: CASTRQGVNTEAFF.

The J gene is TRBJ1-3, the V gene TRBV25-1, with no clear D. Looked up from germline, CDR1 is MGHDK and CDR2 is SYGVNS. Trimming took off 1 base at V and 0 bases at J, with 10 bases between the two ends. The CDR3 loop spans 16 amino acids. CDR3 DNA sequence: TGTGCCAGCAGTGAATCACTAACGGGCTCTGGAAACACCATATATTTT. This sequence encodes CASSESLTGSGNTIYF.

The chain combines TRBV2 with TRBJ1-2, with D possibly TRBD1 on 6 matching bases. The CDR3 is made up of 14 amino acids. Germline CDR1 is SNHLY and CDR2 is FYNNEI. V shed 4 bases and J shed 2 bases, with 11 bases lying between them. CDR3 loop: CASSAQGPNYGYTF. In DNA form, the CDR3 reads TGTGCCAGCAGTGCACAGGGCCCCAACTATGGCTACACCTTC. Variable domain in full (rest from reference TRBV2 and TRBJ1-2): EPEVTQTPSHQVTQMGQEVILRCVPISNHLYFYWYRQILGQKVEFLVSFYNNEISEKSEIFDDQFSVERPDGSNFTLKIRSTKLEDSAMYFCASSAQGPNYGYTFGSGTRLTVV.

The gene calls are TRBV6-1 and TRBJ1-6; possibly TRBD1 for D (6 bases). Trimming pared 4 bases from V and 0 bases from J, leaving 10 bases between. The CDR3 extends over 16 amino acids. Looked up from germline, CDR1 is MNHNS and CDR2 is SASEGT. The CDR3 here is CASSGDRRSYNSPLHF. CDR3 bases: TGTGCCAGCAGTGGAGACAGGCGCTCCTATAATTCACCCCTCCACTTT.

This clone was observed a few times. The rearrangement joins TRBV5-4 to TRBJ1-1, with D unclear. Germline CDR1 SGHNT, CDR2 YYREEE (reference sequence). The V end was cut by 4 bases, the J end by 8 bases, with 12 bases between. The CDR3 sequence is 12 residues long. The CDR3, as DNA: TGTGCCAGCAGCCAAATCGTGGGCGAAGCTTTCTTT. Protein product: CASSQIVGEAFF.

The rearrangement links TRBV4-2 to TRBJ2-2, with 14 bases matching TRBD2. This CDR3 region has 17 residues. CDR1 and CDR2 (germline): LGHNA, YNFKEQ. V lost 5 bases to trimming and J lost 0 bases; unmatched junction nucleotides: 2. CDR3 protein: CASSRLAGGTNTGELFF. The CDR3, as DNA: TGTGCCAGCAGCAGACTAGCGGGGGGGACGAACACCGGGGAGCTGTTTTTT.

This chain connects TRBV11-2 to TRBJ1-2; D perhaps matches TRBD1 (6 bases). V was pared by 5 bases and J by 3 bases, with 13 bases between. There are 14 residues in the CDR3. The germline V gene encodes CDR1 SGHAT and CDR2 FQNNGV. The CDR3 DNA follows: TGTGCCAGCAGCCCATCAGGGGCCCACTATGGCTACACCTTC. Translated, it gives CASSPSGAHYGYTF. Full variable domain (missing parts from reference TRBV11-2 and TRBJ1-2): EAGVAQSPRYKIIEKRQSVAFWCNPISGHATLYWYQQILGQGPKLLIQFQNNGVVDDSQLPKDRFSAERLKGVDSTLKIQPAKLEDSAVYLCASSPSGAHYGYTFGSGTRLTVV.

In its sample, this clone was seen once. The V and J genes are TRBV5-1 and TRBJ2-7; TRBD1 might be the D (5 bases). CDR1 and CDR2 (germline): SGHRS, YFSETQ. The CDR3 has 14 amino acids. V was shortened by 0 bases and J by 1 base, with 8 bases between the two germline ends. CDR3 bases: TGCGCCAGCAGCTTGGAGCAGGGATCCTACGAGCAGTACTTC. Its protein product is CASSLEQGSYEQYF. Combining the CDR3 with reference TRBV5-1 and TRBJ2-7 gives the whole variable domain KAGVTQTPRYLIKTRGQQVTLSCSPISGHRSVSWYQQTPGQGLQFLFEYFSETQRNKGNFPGRFSGRQFSNSRSEMNVSTLELGDSALYLCASSLEQGSYEQYFGPGTRLTVT.

This clone has just one count. The chain employs TRBV9 and TRBJ2-3; 7 bases fit TRBD2. The germline gives CDR1 SGDLS, CDR2 YYNGEE. V lost 0 bases to trimming and J lost 1 base; unmatched junction nucleotides: 2. The CDR3 covers 15 residues. The CDR3 region has the DNA TGTGCCAGCAGCGTAGGGGGGGGTCGCACAGATACGCAGTATTTT. Translated: CASSVGGGRTDTQYF.

This clone was found once. The chain is built from TRBV5-1 and TRBJ1-2; TRBD1 agrees at 11 bases. Trimming took 4 bases from V and 3 from J; bases not matched to a gene: 8. The germline gives CDR1 SGHRS, CDR2 YFSETQ. This CDR3 comprises 16 residues. For the CDR3, the DNA is TGCGCCAGCAGCCCCGGGACAGGGGGTTACCACTATGGCTACACCTTC. Its protein is CASSPGTGGYHYGYTF.

The rearrangement uses TRBV18 and TRBJ1-2; D call uncertain. The CDR3 sequence is 15 residues long. V lost 4 bases to trimming and J lost 0 bases, with 12 bases between them. In germline, CDR1 is KGHSH, CDR2 LQKENI. The CDR3 protein is CASSLQNSPNYGYTF. In nucleotides, the CDR3 is TGTGCCAGCTCACTCCAAAATTCCCCTAACTATGGCTACACCTTC.